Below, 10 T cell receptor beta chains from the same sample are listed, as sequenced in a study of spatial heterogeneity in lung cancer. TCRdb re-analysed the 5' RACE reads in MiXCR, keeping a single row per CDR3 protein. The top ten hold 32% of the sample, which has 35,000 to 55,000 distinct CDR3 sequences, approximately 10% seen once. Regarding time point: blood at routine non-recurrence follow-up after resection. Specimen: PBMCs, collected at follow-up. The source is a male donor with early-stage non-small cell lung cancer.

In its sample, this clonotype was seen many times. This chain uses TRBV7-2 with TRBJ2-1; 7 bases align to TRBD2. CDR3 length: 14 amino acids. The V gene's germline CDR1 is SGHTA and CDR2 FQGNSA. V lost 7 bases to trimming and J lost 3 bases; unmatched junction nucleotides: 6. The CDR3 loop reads CASTFTSDYNEQFF. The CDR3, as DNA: TGTGCCAGCACCTTCACTAGCGACTACAATGAGCAGTTCTTC.

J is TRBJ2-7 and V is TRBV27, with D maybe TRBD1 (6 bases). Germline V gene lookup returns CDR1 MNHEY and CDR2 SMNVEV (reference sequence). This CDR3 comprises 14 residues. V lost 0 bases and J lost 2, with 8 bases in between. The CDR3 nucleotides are TGTGCCAGCAGTTTATCACAGGGTGCCTACGAGCAGTACTTC. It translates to CASSLSQGAYEQYF.

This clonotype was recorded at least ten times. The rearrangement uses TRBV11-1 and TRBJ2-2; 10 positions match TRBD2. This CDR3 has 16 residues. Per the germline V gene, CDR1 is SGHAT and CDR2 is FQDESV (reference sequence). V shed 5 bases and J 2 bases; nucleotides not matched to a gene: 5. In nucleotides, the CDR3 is TGTGCCAGCAGCCCAACTAGCGGGAAAAACACCGGGGAGCTGTTTTTT. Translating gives CASSPTSGKNTGELFF.

CDR3 protein: CASSPLRGQTFLKNIQYF. The CDR3 DNA reads as TGTGCCAGCAGTCCCTTGAGGGGACAGACCTTTCTCAAAAACATTCAGTACTTC. This rearrangement joins TRBV27 to TRBJ2-4; 7 nucleotides match TRBD1. CDR1 and CDR2 (germline): MNHEY, SMNVEV (reference sequence). J lost 3 bases, V lost 5 bases, and 16 bases had no gene match. CDR3 length: 18 residues.

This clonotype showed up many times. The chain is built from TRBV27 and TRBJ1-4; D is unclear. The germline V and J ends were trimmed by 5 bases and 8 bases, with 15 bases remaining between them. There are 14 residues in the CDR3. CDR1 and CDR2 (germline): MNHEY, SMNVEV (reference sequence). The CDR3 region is CASSPIFLKEKLFF. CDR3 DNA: TGTGCCAGCAGTCCCATTTTCTTAAAAGAAAAACTGTTTTTT.

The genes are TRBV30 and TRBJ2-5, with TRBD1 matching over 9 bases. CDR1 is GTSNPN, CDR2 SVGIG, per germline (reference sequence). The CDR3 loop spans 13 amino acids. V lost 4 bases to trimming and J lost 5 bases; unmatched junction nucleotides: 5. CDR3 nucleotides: TGTGCCTGGAAGGGACAGGGTGGTGAGACCCAGTACTTC. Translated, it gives CAWKGQGGETQYF.

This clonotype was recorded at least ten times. This CDR3 reads CASSYEGYREQFF. The CDR3 nucleotides read TGTGCCAGCAGTTACGAAGGGTACCGTGAGCAGTTCTTC. The chain has TRBV6-5 and TRBJ2-1; D call uncertain. The CDR3 covers 13 residues. The germline V and J ends were trimmed by 2 bases and 9 bases, with 11 bases remaining between them. The germline CDR1 and CDR2 sequences are MNHEY and SVGAGI.

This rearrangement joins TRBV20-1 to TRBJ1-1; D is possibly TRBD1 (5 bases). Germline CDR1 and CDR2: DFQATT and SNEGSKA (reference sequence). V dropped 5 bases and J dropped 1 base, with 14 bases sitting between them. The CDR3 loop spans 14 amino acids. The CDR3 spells CSADMTASNTEAFF. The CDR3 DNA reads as TGCAGTGCTGATATGACAGCTTCGAACACTGAAGCTTTCTTT.

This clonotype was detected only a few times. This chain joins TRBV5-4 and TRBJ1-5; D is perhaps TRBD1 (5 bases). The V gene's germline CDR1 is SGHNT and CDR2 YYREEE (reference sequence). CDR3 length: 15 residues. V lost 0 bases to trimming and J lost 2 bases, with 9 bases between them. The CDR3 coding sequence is TGTGCCAGCAGCTTGGGGGGCGCCGGCAATCAGCCCCAGCATTTT. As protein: CASSLGGAGNQPQHF.

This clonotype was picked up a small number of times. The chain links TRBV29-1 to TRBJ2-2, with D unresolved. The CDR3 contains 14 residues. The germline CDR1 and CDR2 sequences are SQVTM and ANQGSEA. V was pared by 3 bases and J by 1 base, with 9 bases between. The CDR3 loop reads CSVDFGQNTGELFF. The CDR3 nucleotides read TGCAGCGTTGATTTCGGGCAGAACACCGGGGAGCTGTTTTTT.